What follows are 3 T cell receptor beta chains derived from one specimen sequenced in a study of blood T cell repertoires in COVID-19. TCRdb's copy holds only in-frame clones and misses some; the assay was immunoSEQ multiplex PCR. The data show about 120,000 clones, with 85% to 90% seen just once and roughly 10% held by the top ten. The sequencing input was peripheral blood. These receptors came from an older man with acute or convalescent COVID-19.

Written as DNA, the CDR3 is TGTGCCAGCAGCTCTATCGACAAGGGCGGGGGGTACAATGAGCAGTTCTTC. Amino acid sequence: CASSSIDKGGGYNEQFF. The rearrangement uses TRBV11-2 and TRBJ2-1; 8 bases line up with TRBD2. Looked up from germline, CDR1 is SGHAT and CDR2 is FQNNGV. The trim removed 4 bases at V and 4 bases at J, leaving 12 bases unmatched. This CDR3 contains 17 residues.

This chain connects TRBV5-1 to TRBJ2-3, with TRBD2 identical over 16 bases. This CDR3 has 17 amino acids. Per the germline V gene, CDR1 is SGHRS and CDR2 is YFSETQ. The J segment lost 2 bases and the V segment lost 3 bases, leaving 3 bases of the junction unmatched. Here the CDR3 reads CASSWGLAGGDTDTQYF. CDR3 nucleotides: TGCGCCAGCAGCTGGGGACTAGCGGGGGGGGACACAGATACGCAGTATTTT. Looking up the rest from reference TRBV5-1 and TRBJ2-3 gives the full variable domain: KAGVTQTPRYLIKTRGQQVTLSCSPISGHRSVSWYQQTPGQGLQFLFEYFSETQRNKGNFPGRFSGRQFSNSRSEMNVSTLELGDSALYLCASSWGLAGGDTDTQYFGPGTRLTVL.

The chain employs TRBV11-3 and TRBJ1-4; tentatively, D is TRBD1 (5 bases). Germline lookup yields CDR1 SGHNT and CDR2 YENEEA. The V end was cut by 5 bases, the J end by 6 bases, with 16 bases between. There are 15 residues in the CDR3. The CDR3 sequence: CASSNLGPNDEKLFF. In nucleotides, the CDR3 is TGTGCCAGCAGCAATTTGGGGCCTAACGATGAAAAACTGTTTTTT.